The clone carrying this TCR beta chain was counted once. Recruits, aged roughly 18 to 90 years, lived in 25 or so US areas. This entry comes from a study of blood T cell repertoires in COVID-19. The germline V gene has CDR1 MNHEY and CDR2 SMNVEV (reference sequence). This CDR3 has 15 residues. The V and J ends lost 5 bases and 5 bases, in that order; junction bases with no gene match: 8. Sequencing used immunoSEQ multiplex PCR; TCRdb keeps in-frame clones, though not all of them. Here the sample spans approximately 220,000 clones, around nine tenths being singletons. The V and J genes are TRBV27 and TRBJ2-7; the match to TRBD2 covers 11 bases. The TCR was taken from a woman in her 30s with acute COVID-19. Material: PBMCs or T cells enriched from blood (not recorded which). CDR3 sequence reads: CASSLRLAGRDEQYF. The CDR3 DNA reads TGTGCCAGCAGTCTGAGACTAGCGGGGCGTGACGAGCAGTACTTC.